Listed below are T cell receptor beta chains from one sample, sequenced in a study of cytomegalovirus exposure and HLA in healthy donors. Method: immunoSEQ multiplex PCR; TCRdb's copy keeps in-frame clones and lacks some. The sample carries under 300,000 clones, 80% to 90% recorded once. The specimen sequenced was PBMCs. These receptors were taken from a young woman in good health and CMV-seronegative. Both conserved end residues are part of each CDR3. The D gene is left open where the match is weak. Expanded clones get a size class; other rows say once, few or many, or leave the size out.

d_call: TRBD1
j_call: TRBJ1-2
clone_size: NA
v_call: TRBV4-2
cdr3_aa: CASSQGTGQVNYGYTF
cdr3_nt: TGTGCCAGCAGCCAAGGGACGGGACAGGTTAACTATGGCTACACCTTC

d_call: NA
j_call: TRBJ2-3
clone_size: NA
v_call: TRBV20-1
cdr3_aa: CSALREDTQYF
cdr3_nt: TGCAGTGCTTTAAGAGAAGATACGCAGTATTTT

d_call: NA
j_call: TRBJ2-7
clone_size: NA
v_call: TRBV14
cdr3_aa: CASSQKQGYEQYF
cdr3_nt: TGTGCCAGCAGCCAAAAACAGGGCTACGAGCAGTACTTC

d_call: NA
j_call: TRBJ2-5
clone_size: NA
v_call: TRBV7-2
cdr3_aa: CASSLDGGTQYF
cdr3_nt: TGTGCCAGCAGCTTGGATGGAGGGACCCAGTACTTC

d_call: TRBD2
j_call: TRBJ2-7
clone_size: NA
v_call: TRBV28
cdr3_aa: CASRTPGGTGYEQYF
cdr3_nt: TGTGCCAGCAGGACTCCGGGGGGGACTGGGTACGAGCAGTACTTC

d_call: NA
j_call: TRBJ1-2
clone_size: many
v_call: TRBV18
cdr3_aa: CASSPPADYTHYTF
cdr3_nt: TGTGCCAGCTCACCACCGGCCGATTATACCCACTACACCTTC

d_call: NA
j_call: TRBJ1-5
clone_size: NA
v_call: TRBV6-6
cdr3_aa: CASSPAGALNQPQHF
cdr3_nt: TGTGCCAGCAGCCCCGCAGGGGCCCTCAATCAGCCCCAGCATTTT

d_call: TRBD2
j_call: TRBJ2-3
clone_size: once
v_call: TRBV7-2
cdr3_aa: CASSLVSSGGEDTQYF
cdr3_nt: TGTGCCAGCAGCTTAGTGTCTAGCGGGGGGGAAGATACGCAGTATTTT

d_call: NA
j_call: TRBJ1-2
clone_size: NA
v_call: TRBV9
cdr3_aa: CASSVAPRVNYGYTF
cdr3_nt: TGTGCCAGCAGCGTAGCCCCTCGGGTCAACTATGGCTACACCTTC

d_call: TRBD1
j_call: TRBJ1-2
clone_size: NA
v_call: TRBV6-5
cdr3_aa: CASSYLPTGVYGYTF
cdr3_nt: TGTGCCAGCAGTTATCTCCCTACAGGGGTTTATGGCTACACCTTC

d_call: NA
j_call: TRBJ1-5
clone_size: NA
v_call: TRBV7-2
cdr3_aa: CASSLAAVAAYQPQHF
cdr3_nt: TGTGCCAGCAGCTTAGCGGCGGTTGCAGCCTATCAGCCCCAGCATTTT

d_call: TRBD2
j_call: TRBJ2-1
clone_size: few
v_call: TRBV10-1
cdr3_aa: CASGDVAGGPNEQFF
cdr3_nt: TGCGCCAGCGGGGATGTAGCGGGAGGGCCTAATGAGCAGTTCTTC

d_call: NA
j_call: TRBJ1-2
clone_size: NA
v_call: TRBV7-2
cdr3_aa: CASSHRDNYGYTF
cdr3_nt: TGTGCCAGCAGCCACAGGGACAACTATGGCTACACCTTC

d_call: TRBD2
j_call: TRBJ2-2
clone_size: NA
v_call: TRBV5-4
cdr3_aa: CASSLLAVANTGELFF
cdr3_nt: TGTGCCAGCAGCTTACTAGCGGTCGCGAACACCGGGGAGCTGTTTTTT

d_call: NA
j_call: TRBJ2-7
clone_size: NA
v_call: TRBV27
cdr3_aa: CASSLSQGWEQYF
cdr3_nt: TGTGCCAGCAGTTTATCGCAGGGTTGGGAGCAGTACTTC

d_call: NA
j_call: TRBJ1-4
clone_size: once
v_call: TRBV15
cdr3_aa: CATSRDRDVGNEKLFF
cdr3_nt: TGTGCCACCAGCAGAGACCGGGATGTGGGGAATGAAAAACTGTTTTTT

d_call: TRBD1
j_call: TRBJ1-2
clone_size: NA
v_call: TRBV28
cdr3_aa: CASSLTGTALYGYTF
cdr3_nt: TGTGCCAGCAGCCTAACCGGGACAGCGCTCTATGGCTACACCTTC

d_call: NA
j_call: TRBJ2-3
clone_size: NA
v_call: TRBV6-1
cdr3_aa: CASSEVVDIPTDTQYF
cdr3_nt: TGTGCCAGCAGTGAAGTAGTGGACATACCAACAGATACGCAGTATTTT

d_call: NA
j_call: TRBJ2-2
clone_size: few
v_call: TRBV7-6
cdr3_aa: CASSLFGVPGAGTGELFF
cdr3_nt: TGTGCCAGCAGCTTATTTGGGGTCCCTGGGGCAGGGACCGGGGAGCTGTTTTTT

d_call: NA
j_call: TRBJ2-5
clone_size: NA
v_call: TRBV30
cdr3_aa: CAWSSTGSGETQYF
cdr3_nt: TGTGCCTGGAGTTCGACGGGTAGTGGGGAGACCCAGTACTTC

d_call: TRBD1
j_call: TRBJ2-7
clone_size: once
v_call: TRBV9
cdr3_aa: CASSAGQGVYEQYF
cdr3_nt: TGTGCCAGCAGCGCTGGACAGGGAGTATACGAGCAGTACTTC

d_call: TRBD1
j_call: TRBJ1-2
clone_size: few
v_call: TRBV29-1
cdr3_aa: CSGGTGEGYTF
cdr3_nt: TGCAGCGGTGGGACAGGGGAAGGCTACACCTTC

d_call: NA
j_call: TRBJ2-7
clone_size: NA
v_call: TRBV28
cdr3_aa: CASSLGQYYEQYF
cdr3_nt: TGTGCCAGCAGTCTAGGACAGTACTACGAGCAGTACTTC

d_call: NA
j_call: TRBJ2-7
clone_size: NA
v_call: TRBV28
cdr3_aa: CASRTDSDLSYEQYF
cdr3_nt: TGTGCCAGCAGAACAGACAGCGACCTCTCCTACGAGCAGTACTTC

d_call: NA
j_call: TRBJ1-2
clone_size: few
v_call: TRBV6-6
cdr3_aa: CASSYGGSHYGYTF
cdr3_nt: TGTGCCAGCAGTTACGGAGGGTCCCACTATGGCTACACCTTC

d_call: TRBD1
j_call: TRBJ1-1
clone_size: NA
v_call: TRBV28
cdr3_aa: CASSLWTGSMNTEAFF
cdr3_nt: TGTGCCAGCAGTCTTTGGACAGGGTCCATGAACACTGAAGCTTTCTTT

d_call: TRBD1
j_call: TRBJ1-3
clone_size: NA
v_call: TRBV2
cdr3_aa: CASALDRGNTIYF
cdr3_nt: TGTGCCAGCGCGTTGGACAGGGGGAACACCATATATTTT